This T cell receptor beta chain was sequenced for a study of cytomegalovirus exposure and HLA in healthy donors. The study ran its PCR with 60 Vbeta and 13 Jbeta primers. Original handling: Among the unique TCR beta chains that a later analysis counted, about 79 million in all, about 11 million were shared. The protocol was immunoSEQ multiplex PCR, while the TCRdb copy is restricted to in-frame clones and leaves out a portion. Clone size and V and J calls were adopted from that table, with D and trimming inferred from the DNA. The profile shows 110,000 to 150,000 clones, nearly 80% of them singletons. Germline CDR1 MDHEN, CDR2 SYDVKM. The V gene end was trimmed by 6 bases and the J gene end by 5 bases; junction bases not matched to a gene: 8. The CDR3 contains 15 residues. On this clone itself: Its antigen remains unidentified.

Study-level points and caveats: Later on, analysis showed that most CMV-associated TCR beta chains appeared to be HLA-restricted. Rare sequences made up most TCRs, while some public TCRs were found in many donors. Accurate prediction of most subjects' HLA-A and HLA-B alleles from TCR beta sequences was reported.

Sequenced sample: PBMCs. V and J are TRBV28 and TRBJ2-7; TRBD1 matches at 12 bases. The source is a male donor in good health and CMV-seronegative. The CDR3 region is CASSTGQGARDEQYF. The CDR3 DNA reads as TGTGCCAGCAGCACGGGACAGGGGGCGCGGGACGAGCAGTACTTC.